The rows below give T cell receptor beta chains drawn from one sample of a study of T cells after yellow fever vaccination. MiXCR, applied by TCRdb to the 5' RACE reads, yields one record per CDR3 protein. The top ten hold 15% of the sample, which has hundreds of thousands of distinct CDR3 sequences, approximately 13% seen once. This sample comprised PBMCs, obtained on the day of the yellow fever booster vaccination. Every receptor here comes from a man younger than 45 who received the YFV17D yellow fever vaccine. The CDR3 runs from the conserved cysteine through the conserved F or W. Some rows mark clone size as missing; the rest say once, few, many or name a class of expanded clone.

J	V	size	CDR3
TRBJ2-7	TRBV20-1	few	CSARGRLYEQYF
TRBJ2-2	TRBV20-1	NA	CSARDVVGNTGELFF
TRBJ2-7	TRBV6-1	NA	CASRTSITYEQYF
TRBJ2-5	TRBV7-2	few	CASSSTSGAQETQYF
TRBJ2-5	TRBV5-1	NA	CASSSISSGLEGTQYF
TRBJ2-2	TRBV15	NA	CATSRDLNTGELFF
TRBJ2-7	TRBV9	NA	CASSVGLAGGSVVQYF
TRBJ2-1	TRBV12-3/TRBV12-4	few	CASSLPGTGQFF
TRBJ1-6	TRBV25-1	NA	CASSLGGSGSPLHF
TRBJ2-7	TRBV20-1	few	CSAPSIGRTANEQYF
TRBJ2-1	TRBV20-1	many	CSASEQFF
TRBJ2-2	TRBV12-3/TRBV12-4	few	CASSFGTKIGELFF
TRBJ2-3	TRBV20-1	NA	CSAGTGAGRDTQYF
TRBJ2-1	TRBV20-1	few	CSAKSASYNEQFF
TRBJ2-5	TRBV7-2	few	CASSLGWQASSGTQYF
TRBJ1-1	TRBV3-1	many	CASSYYSRRTLNTEAFF
TRBJ1-1	TRBV27	many	CASTATAGTEAFF
TRBJ1-5	TRBV15	NA	CATSRARGQGVQPQHF
TRBJ2-7	TRBV6-1	NA	CASKQGASSYEQYF
TRBJ1-6	TRBV5-1	few	CASSLAGGSSYNSPLHF
TRBJ2-1	TRBV18	NA	CASSPGLENEQFF
TRBJ1-1	TRBV5-4	many	CASSSGGDMNTEAFF
TRBJ2-7	TRBV7-6	many	CASSLDLGTAYEQYF
TRBJ1-1	TRBV20-1	NA	CSPTSGTVHTEAFF
TRBJ2-6	TRBV3-1	few	CASSVTGSGANVLTF
TRBJ2-7	TRBV4-3	once	CASSQEPSGYEQYF
TRBJ1-2	TRBV18	few	CASSRSGNYGYTF
TRBJ2-1	TRBV12-3/TRBV12-4	NA	CASSPPGPRGGEQFF
TRBJ2-1	TRBV6-1	NA	CASSAGTGDGNEQFF
TRBJ2-7	TRBV12-3/TRBV12-4	many	CASSSQYEQYF
TRBJ1-5	TRBV3-1	few	CASSQSGDSFRDPQHF